The next 8 T cell receptor beta chains were all read from a single sample in a study of blood T cell repertoires in COVID-19. Here immunoSEQ multiplex PCR was the method, and the copy in TCRdb shows in-frame clones only, minus some. The sample carries roughly 160,000 clones, around 83% recorded once. Sequencing was carried out using peripheral blood. The receptors were sampled from a woman in her 50s with COVID-19, enrolled during active disease.

The V call is TRBV6-2 or TRBV6-3, the J call TRBJ1-1; D is unresolved. V was clipped by 2 bases and J by 5 bases, with 12 bases between them. The CDR3 extends over 14 amino acids. Germline CDR1 reads MNHEY; CDR2 reads SVGEGT. The CDR3 here is CASSYGEAWTEAFF. DNA for the CDR3: TGTGCCAGCAGTTACGGGGAGGCCTGGACTGAAGCTTTCTTT.

The chain links TRBV10-3 to TRBJ2-7; 8 bases match TRBD2. The V and J ends lost 3 bases and 3 bases, in that order; junction bases with no gene match: 4. Per germline, CDR1 ENHRY and CDR2 SYGVKD. The CDR3 loop spans 14 amino acids. The CDR3 DNA sequence: TGTGCCATCAGTGAAGTTAGCGGGAACTACGAGCAGTACTTC. Amino acid sequence: CAISEVSGNYEQYF.

The table lists this clone with a few counts. The genes are TRBV2 and TRBJ1-4; 7 bases agree with TRBD1. Losses at the gene ends were 8 bases for V and 4 bases for J; bases not matched to a gene: 4. The CDR3 sequence is 13 residues long. The germline V gene encodes CDR1 SNHLY and CDR2 FYNNEI. DNA for the CDR3: TGTGCCAGCCAGGGACAGATTAATGAAAAACTGTTTTTT. This codes for CASQGQINEKLFF.

The V and J genes are TRBV7-8 and TRBJ2-3; possible D gene TRBD2, 7 bases. The germline CDR1 and CDR2 sequences are SGHVS and FQNEAQ. V gave up 5 bases and J gave up 1 base, with 16 bases separating them. This CDR3 comprises 16 residues. The DNA for the CDR3 is TGTGCCAGCAGCCCCCGATGGGGGGGGCGCACAGATACGCAGTATTTT. Encoded protein: CASSPRWGGRTDTQYF.

This clone has more than one count but fewer than ten. The chain joins TRBV30 to TRBJ1-1; 8 nucleotides agree with TRBD1. The germline V gene has CDR1 GTSNPN and CDR2 SVGIG (reference sequence). This CDR3 region has 14 residues. J was trimmed by 4 bases and V by 2 bases; bases with no gene match: 6. The CDR3 bases are TGTGCCTGGAGTATAGACAGGGGAGTCACTGAAGCTTTCTTT. Translated, it gives CAWSIDRGVTEAFF.

This chain joins TRBV2 and TRBJ2-1, with 9 bases lining up with TRBD2. This CDR3 has 16 residues. Unmatched junction bases numbered 6, after V lost 5 bases and J lost 1 base. CDR1 is SNHLY and CDR2 is FYNNEI in the germline V gene. DNA of the CDR3: TGTGCCAGCAGTCCCTTAGCGGGGGTGTCCTACAATGAGCAGTTCTTC. It is translated as CASSPLAGVSYNEQFF.

This rearrangement joins TRBV7-3 to TRBJ2-2; 8 bases map to TRBD1. The germline gives CDR1 SGHTA, CDR2 FQGTGA. Trimming took 3 bases from V and 3 from J; bases not matched to a gene: 3. CDR3 length equals 15 residues. CDR3 residues: CASSLQGADTGELFF. CDR3 nucleotides: TGTGCCAGCAGCTTGCAGGGGGCAGACACCGGGGAGCTGTTTTTT.

The rearrangement links TRBV4-3 to TRBJ1-2; D is unresolved. The CDR3 loop spans 13 amino acids. Trimming pared 6 bases from V and 2 bases from J, leaving 10 bases between. Germline V lookup: CDR1 LGHNA, CDR2 YSLEER. CDR3 loop: CASRMAENYGYTF. The CDR3 DNA reads as TGCGCCAGCAGAATGGCGGAGAACTATGGCTACACCTTC.